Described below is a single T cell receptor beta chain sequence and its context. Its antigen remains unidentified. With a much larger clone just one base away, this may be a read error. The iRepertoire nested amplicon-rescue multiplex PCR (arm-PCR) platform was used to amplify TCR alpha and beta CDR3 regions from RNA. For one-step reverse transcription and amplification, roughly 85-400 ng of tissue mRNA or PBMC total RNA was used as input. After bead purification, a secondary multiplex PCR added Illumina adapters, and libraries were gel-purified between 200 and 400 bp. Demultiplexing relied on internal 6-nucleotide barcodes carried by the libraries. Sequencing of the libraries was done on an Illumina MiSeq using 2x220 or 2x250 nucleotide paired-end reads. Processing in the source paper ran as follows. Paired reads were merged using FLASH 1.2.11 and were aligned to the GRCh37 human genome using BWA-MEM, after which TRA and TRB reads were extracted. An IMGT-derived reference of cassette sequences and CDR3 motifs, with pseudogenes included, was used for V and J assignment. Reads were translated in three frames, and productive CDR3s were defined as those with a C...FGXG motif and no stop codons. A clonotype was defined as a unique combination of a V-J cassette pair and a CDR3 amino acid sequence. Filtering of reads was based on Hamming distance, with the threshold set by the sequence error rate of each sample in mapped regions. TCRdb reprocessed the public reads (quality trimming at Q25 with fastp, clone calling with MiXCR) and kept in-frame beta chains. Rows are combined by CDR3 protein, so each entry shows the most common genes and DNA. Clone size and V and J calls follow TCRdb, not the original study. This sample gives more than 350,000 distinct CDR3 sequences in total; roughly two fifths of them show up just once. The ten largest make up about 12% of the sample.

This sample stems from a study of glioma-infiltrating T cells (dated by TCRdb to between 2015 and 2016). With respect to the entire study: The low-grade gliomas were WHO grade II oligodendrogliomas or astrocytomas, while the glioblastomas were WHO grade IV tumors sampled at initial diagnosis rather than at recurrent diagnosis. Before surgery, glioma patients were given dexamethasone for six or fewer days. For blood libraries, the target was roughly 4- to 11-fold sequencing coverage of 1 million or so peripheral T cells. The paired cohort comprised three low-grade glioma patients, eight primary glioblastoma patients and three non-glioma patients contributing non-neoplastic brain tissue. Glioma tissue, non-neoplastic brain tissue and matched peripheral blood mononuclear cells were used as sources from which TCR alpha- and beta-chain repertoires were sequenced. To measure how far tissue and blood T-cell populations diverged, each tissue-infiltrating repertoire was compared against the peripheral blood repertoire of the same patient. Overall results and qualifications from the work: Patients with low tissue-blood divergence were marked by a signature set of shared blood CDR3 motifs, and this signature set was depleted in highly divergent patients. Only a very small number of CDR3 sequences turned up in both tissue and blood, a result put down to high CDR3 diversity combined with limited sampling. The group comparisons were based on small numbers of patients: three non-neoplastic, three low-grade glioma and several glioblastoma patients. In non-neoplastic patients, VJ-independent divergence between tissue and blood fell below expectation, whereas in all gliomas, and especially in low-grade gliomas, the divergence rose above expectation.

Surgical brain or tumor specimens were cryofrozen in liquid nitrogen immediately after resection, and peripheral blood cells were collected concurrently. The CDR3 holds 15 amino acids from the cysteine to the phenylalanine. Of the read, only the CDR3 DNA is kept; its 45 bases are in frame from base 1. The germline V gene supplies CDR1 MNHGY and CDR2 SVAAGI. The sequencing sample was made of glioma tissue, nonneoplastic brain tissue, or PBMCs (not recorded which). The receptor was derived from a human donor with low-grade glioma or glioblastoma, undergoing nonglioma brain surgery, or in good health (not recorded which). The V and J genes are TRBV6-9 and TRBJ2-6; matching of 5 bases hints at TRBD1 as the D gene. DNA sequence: TGTGCCAGCAGTTACGCTCCCTCTGGGGCCGACGTCCTGACTTTC. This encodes CASSYAPSGADVLTF.